This TCR beta chain emerged from a study of PD-L1 blockade in urothelial cancer. Across the study: Patients previously received 0 to 3 chemotherapy regimens. The researchers analyzed blood 3 weeks (second dose) and 6 weeks after treatment start.

Produced via immunoSEQ multiplex PCR; TCRdb's table is partial and in-frame only. The sample lists tens of thousands of clones, around 88% seen once, with roughly 14% in the top ten. Documented time point: pretreatment peripheral blood. For this clone: Its antigen is currently unknown.

Whole-study results and caveats: Better survival was forecast by a pretreatment blood TCR clonality below the median.

The V gene end was trimmed by 5 bases and the J gene end by 7 bases; junction bases not matched to a gene: 5. CDR3 length: 14 residues. Germline V CDR1 and CDR2: SGHVS, FNYEAQ. V and J are TRBV7-6 and TRBJ2-5; 12 bases fit TRBD1. The receptor's source is an older woman with urothelial cancer. Sequencing was performed on PBMCs, taken around atezolizumab (anti-PD-L1) treatment. The CDR3 here is CASSGTGGGGTQYF. In DNA form, the CDR3 reads TGTGCCAGCAGCGGGACAGGGGGCGGAGGGACCCAGTACTTC.